The clone carrying this TCR beta chain was seen repeatedly, ten times or more. Trimming left V 3 bases short and J 7 bases short, with 13 bases between. CDR3 length: 13 residues. The germline V gene encodes CDR1 SEHNR and CDR2 FQNEAQ (reference sequence). Using its own MiXCR run on the 5' RACE reads, TCRdb lists one record per CDR3 protein. The sample lists almost 30,000 distinct CDR3 sequences, over 5% seen once, with around a quarter in the top ten. This entry belongs to a study of T cells after yellow fever vaccination. About the study: It was SMART-Seq v4 Ultra Low Input that prepared the fractions with low cell numbers. Notes on the study in general: Only a small proportion of the clonotypes turned up in both the CD4 and the CD8 compartments, likely arising from convergent recombination. Almost all vaccine-responding clonotypes went undetected in sorted memory subsets on day 0.

The sample was PBMCs, either bulk or a sorted T-cell subset (CD4+, CD8+, memory, or dextramer-sorted; not recorded which), taken on the day of the yellow fever booster vaccination. This sequence joins TRBV7-9 and TRBJ2-7; unclear D gene. The receptor was isolated from a young man who received the YFV17D yellow fever vaccine. The CDR3 nucleotides are TGTGCCAGCAGCTTCACCGTTGGTTCAGAGCAGTACTTC. Its protein product is CASSFTVGSEQYF.